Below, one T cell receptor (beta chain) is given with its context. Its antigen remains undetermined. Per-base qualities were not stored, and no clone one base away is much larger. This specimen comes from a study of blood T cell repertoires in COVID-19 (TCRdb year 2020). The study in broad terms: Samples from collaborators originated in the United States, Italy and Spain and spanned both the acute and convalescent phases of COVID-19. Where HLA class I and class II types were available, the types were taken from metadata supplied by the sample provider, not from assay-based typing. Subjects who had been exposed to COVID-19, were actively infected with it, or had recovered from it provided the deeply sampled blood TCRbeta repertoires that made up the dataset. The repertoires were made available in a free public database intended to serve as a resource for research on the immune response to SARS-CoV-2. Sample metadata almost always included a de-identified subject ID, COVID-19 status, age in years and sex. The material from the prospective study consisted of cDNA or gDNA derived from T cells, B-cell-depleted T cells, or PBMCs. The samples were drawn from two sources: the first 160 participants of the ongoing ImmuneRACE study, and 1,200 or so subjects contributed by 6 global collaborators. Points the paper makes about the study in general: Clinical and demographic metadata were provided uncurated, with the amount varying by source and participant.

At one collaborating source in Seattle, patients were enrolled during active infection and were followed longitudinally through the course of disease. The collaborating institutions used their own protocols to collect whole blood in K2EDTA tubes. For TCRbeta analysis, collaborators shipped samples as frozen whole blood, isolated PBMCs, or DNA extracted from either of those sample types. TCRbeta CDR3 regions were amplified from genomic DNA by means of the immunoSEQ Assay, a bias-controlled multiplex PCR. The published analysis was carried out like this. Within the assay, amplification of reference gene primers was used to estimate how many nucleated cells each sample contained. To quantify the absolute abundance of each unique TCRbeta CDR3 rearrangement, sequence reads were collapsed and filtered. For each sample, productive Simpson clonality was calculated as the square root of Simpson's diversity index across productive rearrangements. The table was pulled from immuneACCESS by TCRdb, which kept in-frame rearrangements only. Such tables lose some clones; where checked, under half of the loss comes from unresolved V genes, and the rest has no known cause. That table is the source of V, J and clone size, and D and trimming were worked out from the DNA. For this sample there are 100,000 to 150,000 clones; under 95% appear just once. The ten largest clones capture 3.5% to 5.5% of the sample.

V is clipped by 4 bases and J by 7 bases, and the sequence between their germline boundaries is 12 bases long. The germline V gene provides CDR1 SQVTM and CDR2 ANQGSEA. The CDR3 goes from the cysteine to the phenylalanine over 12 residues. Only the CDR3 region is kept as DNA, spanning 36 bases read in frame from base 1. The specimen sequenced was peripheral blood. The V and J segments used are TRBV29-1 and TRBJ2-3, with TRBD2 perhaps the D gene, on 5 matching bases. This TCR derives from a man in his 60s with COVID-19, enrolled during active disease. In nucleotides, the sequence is TGCAGCGTTGGGGGTAGGGAGCATACGCAGTATTTT. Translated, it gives CSVGGREHTQYF.